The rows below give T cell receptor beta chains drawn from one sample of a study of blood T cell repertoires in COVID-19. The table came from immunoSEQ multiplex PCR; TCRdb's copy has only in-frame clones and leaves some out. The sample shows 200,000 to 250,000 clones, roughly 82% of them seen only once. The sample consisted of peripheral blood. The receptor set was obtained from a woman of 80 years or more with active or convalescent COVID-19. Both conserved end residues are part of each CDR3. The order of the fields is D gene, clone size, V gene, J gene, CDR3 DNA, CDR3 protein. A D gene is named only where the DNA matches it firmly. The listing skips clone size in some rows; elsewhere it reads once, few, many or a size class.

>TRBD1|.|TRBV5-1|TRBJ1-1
TGCGCCAGCAGTAAGGGGACAGCTTTGAACACTGAAGCTTTCTTT
CASSKGTALNTEAFF
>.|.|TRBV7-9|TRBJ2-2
TGTGCCAGCAGCCCTCTTCGGGAGCTGTTTTTT
CASSPLRELFF
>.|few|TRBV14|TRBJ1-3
TGTGCCAGCAGCACTACAGGCGGTCTCTGGGGAAACACCATATATTTT
CASSTTGGLWGNTIYF
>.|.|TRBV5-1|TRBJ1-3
TGCGCCAGCAGCTTGATGCCAGGGGACTCTGGAAACACCATATATTTT
CASSLMPGDSGNTIYF
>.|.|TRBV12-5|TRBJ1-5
TGTGCTAGTGGTCCCGGAGTTCGTGATAGCAATCAGCCCCAGCATTTT
CASGPGVRDSNQPQHF
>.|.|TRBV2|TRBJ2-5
TGTGCCAGCAGGCTCGGTGTGGAGGAGACCCAGTACTTC
CASRLGVEETQYF
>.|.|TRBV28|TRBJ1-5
TGTGCCAGCAGTAATGGGGGGTCCAATCAGCCCCAGCATTTT
CASSNGGSNQPQHF
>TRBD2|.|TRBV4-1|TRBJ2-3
TGCGCCAGCAGCCGTACCTACCTTTCGACTAGCGGGACGCGCACAGATACGCAGTATTTT
CASSRTYLSTSGTRTDTQYF
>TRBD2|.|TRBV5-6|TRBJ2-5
TGTGCCAGCAGCTTGTTAGCGGGGGTCCAAGAGACCCAGTACTTC
CASSLLAGVQETQYF
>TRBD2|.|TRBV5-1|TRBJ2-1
TGCGCCAGCAGCCTACACCCGGGACTAGCGGGGGATATCCCCTACAATGAGCAGTTCTTC
CASSLHPGLAGDIPYNEQFF
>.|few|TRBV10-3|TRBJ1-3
TGTGCCCAGGGTGGTCCTGGAAACACCATATATTTT
CAQGGPGNTIYF
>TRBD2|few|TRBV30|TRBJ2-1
TGTGCCTGGAGTCAAAGCGGGAGTTCTGAGCAGTTCTTC
CAWSQSGSSEQFF
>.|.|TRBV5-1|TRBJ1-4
TGCGCCAGCAGCGTGCAGAATAATGAAAAACTGTTTTTT
CASSVQNNEKLFF
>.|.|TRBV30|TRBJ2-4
TGTGCCTGGAATCGCATGGGGGGTGCCAAAAACATTCAGTACTTC
CAWNRMGGAKNIQYF
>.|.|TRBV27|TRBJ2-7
TGTGCCAGCAGTTTATCGGTACAGGGCTACGAGCAGTACTTC
CASSLSVQGYEQYF
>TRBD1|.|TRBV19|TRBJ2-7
TGTGCCAGTAGTATAAATACAGGGGGCAAAGGCGAGCAGTACTTC
CASSINTGGKGEQYF
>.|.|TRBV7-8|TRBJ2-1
TGTGCCAGCACGCCTGGTATAGGGGCGGGGCTCTTC
CASTPGIGAGLF
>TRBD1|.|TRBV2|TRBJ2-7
TGTGCCAGCAGGACCGGGACAGGGACCTACGAGCAGTACTTC
CASRTGTGTYEQYF
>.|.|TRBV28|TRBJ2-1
TGTGCCCCAATTTTTGAGCAGTTCTTC
CAPIFEQFF
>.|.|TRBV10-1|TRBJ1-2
TGCGCCGGCGGGGTTCGCTACACCTTC
CAGGVRYTF
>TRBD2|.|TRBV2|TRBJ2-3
TGTGCCAGCAGTCGGACTAGCGGGGCAAACACAGATACGCAGTATTTT
CASSRTSGANTDTQYF
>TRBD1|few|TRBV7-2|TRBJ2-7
TGTGCCAGCAGCCTCCGGGACAGGGGGCACGGCAGAATCTACGAGCAGTACTTC
CASSLRDRGHGRIYEQYF
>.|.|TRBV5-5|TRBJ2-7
TGTGCCAGCAGCTTGGGACTAGGGCACTACGAGCAGTACTTC
CASSLGLGHYEQYF
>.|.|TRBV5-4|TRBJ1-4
TGTGCCAGCAGAGAGGGCAGCTCTAATGAAAAACTGTTTTTT
CASREGSSNEKLFF
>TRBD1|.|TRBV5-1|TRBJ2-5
TGCGCCAGCAGCTTGGTCGGGACAGCAAAGGGGGAGACCCAGTACTTC
CASSLVGTAKGETQYF
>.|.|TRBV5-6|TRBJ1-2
TGTGCCAGCAGCTTTTCCGGGAGTCATGGCTACACCTTC
CASSFSGSHGYTF
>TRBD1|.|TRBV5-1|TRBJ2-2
TGCGCCAGCAGCTTGGAGACAGGGACCACCGGGGAGCTGTTTTTT
CASSLETGTTGELFF
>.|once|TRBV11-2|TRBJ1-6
TGTGCCAGCAGCTTAGAGAGGAGGGTTAATTCACCCCTCCACTTT
CASSLERRVNSPLHF
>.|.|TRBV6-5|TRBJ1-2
TGTGCCAGGAAATTTACAGGGTTGGGTGGCTACACCTTC
CARKFTGLGGYTF
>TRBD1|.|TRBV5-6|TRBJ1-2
TGTGCCAGCAGCTTTGGGACAGGGAGGAACTATGGCTACACCTTC
CASSFGTGRNYGYTF
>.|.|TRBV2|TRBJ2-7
TGTGCCAGCAGTGTTCAGGGCTACGAGCAGTACTTC
CASSVQGYEQYF
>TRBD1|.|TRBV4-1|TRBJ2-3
TGCGCCAGCAGGGAGCAGGGGGCAGATACGCAGTATTTT
CASREQGADTQYF